The following is a TCR beta chain sequence with its context. This clone's antigen is unknown. No much larger clone exists at a distance of one base, and base qualities are not known. The library relied on the immunoSEQ multiplex PCR assay. For the multiplex PCR, a mixture combining 60 forward primers for TCR Vbeta segments and 13 reverse primers for TCR Jbeta segments was used. Amplification of the CDR3 region of rearranged TCR beta genes was performed with a multiplex PCR assay on genomic DNA. The amplified TCR beta libraries were sequenced on the Illumina HiSeq System as 87-base-pair reads. As for the authors' bioinformatics: A later analysis tallied approximately 87 million unique TCR beta chains across the 666 repertoires, and around 12 million of those chains were shared by two or more donors. Raw reads were error-corrected and collapsed into unique sequences with a nearest-neighbor algorithm that merged closely related sequences to remove PCR and sequencing errors. V, D and J gene segments were assigned by aligning CDR3 sequences to IMGT reference sequences. Each retained sequence needed at least a six-nucleotide match to both a V gene segment and a J gene segment. Rearrangements were classified as productive when the CDR3 lacked stop codons and remained in frame with V and J, and all other rearrangements were classified as non-productive. CDR3 was defined according to IMGT convention as the region running from the second conserved V-encoded cysteine to the conserved J-encoded phenylalanine. In an earlier analysis of 500 to 650 of the donors, sequences lacking an unambiguous match to a single V gene segment were excluded. An earlier analysis of 587 of the donors classified V segments as functional when productive rearrangements were above 56.7% and as segregating when the standard deviation between donors was above 5%. A statistical classification framework was developed to diagnose cytomegalovirus status using the catalog of TCR beta chain sequences. In a later analysis, V and J genes were assigned by comparing TCR nucleotide sequences against IMGT/GENE-DB human TR gene sequences. A later analysis assigned CDR3 sequences and most-parsimonious VDJ recombination scenarios with the TCRdist pipeline. In a later analysis, every TCR beta chain was defined by the combination of its CDR3 amino acid sequence and its V-gene family, and reads without a unique V-gene family were dropped. As a way to deal with suspected cross-contamination and a sequencing artifact, a later analysis dropped more than 500 nucleotide sequences that were highly shared and had low generation probability. A later analysis calculated a clonal expansion index for each public chain from normalized within-repertoire ranks of inferred template counts. In a later analysis, generation probabilities were computed with a VDJ recombination model fitted to out-of-frame rearrangements, and the resulting probabilities were checked against IGoR. In a later analysis, TCR-TCR, TCR-HLA and TCR-CMV co-occurrence was scored with hypergeometric tests, and a repertoire-size bias correction was applied to TCR pairs. In a later analysis, false discovery rates were estimated by permuting HLA or CMV assignments 20 times. In a later analysis, co-occurring TCRs were grouped with DBSCAN, and TCRdist sequence similarity was added when clustering was performed within HLA-allele-positive subsets. Co-occurrence clustering excluded repertoires with fewer than 30,000 or more than 120,000 public chains, plus five with anomalous nucleotide sharing. TCRdb took over this immuneACCESS table, retaining in-frame rearrangements with V and J assigned. Such tables are incomplete; in checked studies, under half of the missing clones stem from an unresolved V gene, and the remainder is unexplained. V, J and clone size were drawn from that table, and D and trimming were deduced from the DNA. For this sample there are hundreds of thousands of clones; roughly 84% appear just once. The ten largest account for roughly 0.66% of the sample.

Inclusive of the bounding cysteine and phenylalanine, the CDR3 is 14 residues long. The CDR3 DNA has 42 bases and is translated from base 1. CDR1 LNHDA and CDR2 SQIVND were looked up in the germline V gene (reference sequence). Cut back by 7 bases and 3 bases, the V and J ends lie 16 bases apart. The data derive from a study of cytomegalovirus exposure and HLA in healthy donors (dated by TCRdb to the late 2010s). In the study overall: An earlier analysis of 587 of the donors reported approximately 300 Gb of sequence data and 100 million to 120 million unique TCR beta sequences obtained from about 170 million T cells. An early release that covered around 590 HLA-typed donors contained approximately 300 gigabases of sequencing data and 80 million or so unique TCR sequences. Of the roughly 430 genotyped donors, roughly 85% fell in the genetic ancestry cluster associated with self-reported Caucasian donors. The study aimed to test whether signatures of past pathogen exposure could be identified by cataloging public T cell receptors. The T cell repertoires of 700 or so subjects were profiled by immunosequencing and related to cytomegalovirus serostatus. A separate validation cohort of 100 to 150 different subjects was used in addition to the roughly 640-subject first cohort. To predict cytomegalovirus infection status, the study combined high-throughput TCR immunosequencing, statistical association of individual TCRs with disease status, and machine learning. In a later analysis, previously published TCR beta repertoires from fewer than 750 donors were re-analyzed and high-resolution HLA genotyping was added so that TCR occurrence patterns could be studied. Rather than using new phenotypic data, the later analysis identified candidate immune exposures from TCR beta sequences and from how often those sequences occurred across donors. An earlier analysis of a few hundred of the donors applied high-throughput TCR beta sequencing to assess whether each TCR beta V gene segment acted as functional or pseudogenic. Donor age, sex, ethnicity and CMV serostatus were compiled together with the repertoire data. In a later genetic analysis, genome-wide SNP genotypes for about three fifths of the roughly 670 donors were used, and that subset was treated as a discovery cohort. Every repertoire in the discovery cohort had been generated on one and the same sequencing platform. HLA typing covered class I and class II loci at four-digit resolution. The number of typed donors differed by locus: about 620-640 for A, B, C, DRB1 and DQB1; approximately 530 for DQA1; approximately 600 for DPA1; and around 490 for DPB1. Roughly five DR-DQ haplotypes were handled as single units for association and clustering because linkage in the cohort was strong. Among about 390 genotyped donors of the cohort, an average of around 240,000 unique TCR beta nucleotide sequences were sequenced per donor, about a sixth of them non-productive. Paper-wide results and their limitations: Roughly uniform sequencing depth across donors was assumed in presence/absence analyses, although this assumption may not hold. For the cohort, immune exposure information was limited to CMV serostatus. A few of the identified cytomegalovirus-associated TCR beta chains were confirmed in vitro to be specific for cytomegalovirus antigens. Because some donors lacked HLA typing at each locus, the association tests relied only on the typed subset. A further reported finding was that TCR beta sequences accurately predicted the HLA-A and HLA-B alleles for most subjects in the first cohort. Compared with the approximately 670-donor mean, donors in an Asian-associated ancestry cluster had fewer N-insertions in productive TCRs, according to a later genetic analysis. This cohort had only TCR beta chains sequenced, and the lack of alpha or paired-chain data limited which features could be detected. While some public TCRs were present in many individuals, most TCR sequences turned up only very rarely across donors. In a later analysis, the rate of TCR association differed among HLA loci, with DRB1 alleles having the most associated TCRs and HLA-C alleles having the fewest. According to a later analysis, parvovirus B19, influenza, CMV and Epstein-Barr virus appeared linked to several top co-occurrence clusters. In a later genetic analysis, a missense DCLRE1C variant was associated with V-gene and J-gene trimming of TCR beta chains, and the association was replicated in an independent cohort. A later analysis found that most CMV-associated TCR beta chains appeared HLA-restricted, with HLA associations seemingly driven largely by CMV exposure. When HLA alleles, especially DR and DQ, strongly co-occurred, attributing TCR associations to individual alleles was difficult. A total of 164 TCR beta chains were listed by the study as associated with cytomegalovirus. Because the 87-base-pair reads could not distinguish some IMGT-functional V segments, including TRBV6-2 and TRBV6-3, those segments were excluded. The classifier was reported to diagnose cytomegalovirus status with high specificity and sensitivity in both the original cohort and the validation cohort. Because counts were too low, some 17 rarely observed V segments, including chromosome 9 orphons, were left out of the earlier analysis of 587 of the donors. A cluster of highly shared sequence variants was judged likely to represent a technical artifact of the sequencing pipeline. In an earlier analysis of several hundred of the donors, most TCR beta V segments were observed in productive rearrangements about 90% or about 30% of the time, broadly matching IMGT annotations. Linkage disequilibrium might explain the correlated functional status among segregating V segments, but an unknown experimental factor could not be ruled out. According to the authors, the approach could potentially be generalized to other disease states and immunological phenotypes. In a later analysis, HLA-associated TCR beta chains were found to be more clonally expanded and to have lower generation probabilities than equally common non-associated chains. At a false discovery rate of 0.05, a later analysis linked 15,000 to 20,000 TCR beta sequences to specific HLA alleles.

In total, 666 healthy bone marrow donors made up the cohort. All cohort members were sampled while nominally healthy, although unrecorded immune exposures were likely present. The donor was CMV seronegative and belonged to the group of 320 or so seronegative cohort members. Every donor gave a peripheral blood sample, and the peripheral blood mononuclear cells from that sample were used for TCR beta sequencing. Genomic DNA extraction from the blood cell samples was performed with the Qiagen DNeasy Blood Extraction Kit. The sample was PBMCs. The chain couples TRBV19 to TRBJ2-7; TRBD1 is perhaps the D gene, given 6 matching bases. The sequence came from a boy between 2 and 10 years old in good health and CMV-seronegative. This receptor carries the CDR3 CASTLSQGHYEQYF. The nucleotides are TGTGCCAGTACCCTATCGCAGGGGCACTACGAGCAGTACTTC.